This T cell receptor (beta chain) came from a study of T cell repertoires in cytomegalovirus infection. Across the study: A matching HLA type, together with CMV infection, was signaled by public TCR beta signatures.

Study-level findings and limits: HLA-C-restricted TCR beta clonotypes specific for CMV led the ex vivo response.

Trimming removed 1 base from V and 8 bases from J; junction bases left unmatched: 14. The CDR3 runs 17 residues. Per the germline V gene, CDR1 is LGHNA and CDR2 is YNFKEQ. TCRdb recomputed calls from the reads with MiXCR, one row per CDR3 protein. Of 450,000 to 650,000 distinct CDR3 sequences in the sample, about 26% are singletons; the top ten hold over 10%. With regard to this clonotype: The antigen remains undetermined.

The sequenced sample was PBMCs. The genes are TRBV4-2 and TRBJ2-3, with 8 bases lining up with TRBD2. The clonotype comes from a human donor in good health (CMV status not recorded). Some clones in this sample may be carry-over from other donors' samples. In nucleotides, the CDR3 is TGTGCCAGCAGCCAAGCCGCCGGGACTAGGGGGTCGGGTACGCAGTATTTT. The encoded protein is CASSQAAGTRGSGTQYF.